The following is a T cell receptor (beta chain) sequence with its context. The data stem from a study of PD-L1 blockade in urothelial cancer. About the study: Patients commenced intravenous atezolizumab, 1,200 mg every 3 weeks, in 2014. Males with bladder-origin urothelial cancer constituted most of the 29 patients. Blood analysis occurred 3 weeks (second dose) and 6 weeks after treatment start.

This CDR3 comprises 14 residues. V was shortened by 7 bases and J by 0 bases, with 9 bases between the two germline ends. Germline values: CDR1 LNHDA, CDR2 SQIVND (reference sequence). Some clones are missing from TCRdb's copy, which holds only in-frame ones; the method was immunoSEQ multiplex PCR. The sample has about 52,000 clones; approximately 75% are singletons. The J gene is TRBJ1-4, the V gene TRBV19; D perhaps matches TRBD1 (5 bases). Source: PBMCs, taken around atezolizumab (anti-PD-L1) treatment. This clonotype originated in a man between 65 and 85 years old with urothelial cancer. The DNA for the CDR3 is TGTGCCAGTAAAGGGGATGCAACTAATGAAAAACTGTTTTTT. This encodes CASKGDATNEKLFF.